One sample yielded the 2 T cell receptor beta chains listed below, sequenced in a study of beta chain features in type 1 diabetes. Every isolated RNA sample was fully reverse transcribed, so sequencing captured expressed TCRB transcripts. Assay: immunoSEQ multiplex PCR; the TCRdb copy retains only in-frame clones and omits some. The table includes 300,000 to 350,000 clones, 13% to 15% detected once. Material: central memory CD4+ T cells from blood. The source of these receptors is a man aged 30 to 45 in good health.

This clone was seen more than once but under ten times. CDR3 loop: CAISEPGTGGNEQYV. In DNA, the CDR3 is TGTGCCATCAGTGAGCCGGGAACAGGGGGCAACGAGCAGTACGTC. This sequence joins TRBV10-3 and TRBJ2-7; 9 bases agree with TRBD1. V was clipped by 2 bases and J by 5 bases; unmatched bases: 7. The CDR3 totals 15 residues. Germline lookup yields CDR1 ENHRY and CDR2 SYGVKD.

This clone was detected a few times. The chain has TRBV19 and TRBJ1-2; D is ambiguous. The CDR3 totals 11 residues. Germline V gene sequence: CDR1 LNHDA, CDR2 SQIVND (reference sequence). V dropped 9 bases and J dropped 3 bases, with 8 bases sitting between them. CDR3 bases: TGTGCCAGCGGCCGGGACTATGGCTACACCTTC. Translated, it gives CASGRDYGYTF.